The 3 T cell receptor beta chains listed next were all sequenced from one sample in a study of cytomegalovirus exposure and HLA in healthy donors. The PCR used 60 Vbeta and 13 Jbeta primers. The data were produced by immunoSEQ multiplex PCR, yet TCRdb's version contains in-frame clones alone and is incomplete. The data show some 52,000 clones, approximately 72% seen once. Source material: PBMCs. Source of these receptors: a woman aged 45-60 years in good health and CMV-seronegative.

This clone turned up a few times. As DNA, the CDR3 is TGTGCCAGCACCAAGGGGAGTGGGGGGTCTGCAGATACGCAGTATTTT. Its translation is CASTKGSGGSADTQYF. The gene calls are TRBV11-2 and TRBJ2-3; D perhaps matches TRBD2 (6 bases). Deletions cut 7 bases from V and 4 bases from J, with 21 bases between. The CDR3 extends over 16 amino acids. Per the germline V gene, CDR1 is SGHAT and CDR2 is FQNNGV. Combining the CDR3 with reference TRBV11-2 and TRBJ2-3 gives the whole variable domain EAGVAQSPRYKIIEKRQSVAFWCNPISGHATLYWYQQILGQGPKLLIQFQNNGVVDDSQLPKDRFSAERLKGVDSTLKIQPAKLEDSAVYLCASTKGSGGSADTQYFGPGTRLTVL.

The CDR3 nucleotides read TGTGCCACCAGTCGGGGTGAGGGCGGCTCTAGCACAGATACGCAGTATTTT. It translates to CATSRGEGGSSTDTQYF. The J gene is TRBJ2-3, the V gene TRBV15; D might be TRBD2 (5 bases). Trimming took off 6 bases at V and 0 bases at J, with 19 bases between the two ends. The CDR3 has 17 residues. Germline loops: CDR1 LNHNV, CDR2 YYDKDF (reference sequence). Filled out from reference TRBV15 and TRBJ2-3, the complete variable domain reads DAMVIQNPRYQVTQFGKPVTLSCSQTLNHNVMYWYQQKSSQAPKLLFHYYDKDFNNEADTPDNFQSRRPNTSFCFLDIRSPGLGDTAMYLCATSRGEGGSSTDTQYFGPGTRLTVL.

This chain uses TRBV18 with TRBJ2-7; TRBD2 matches 7 bases. CDR1 is KGHSH, CDR2 LQKENI, per germline. There are 14 residues in the CDR3. V trimming: 6 bases; J trimming: 6 bases; junction bases outside the gene matches: 11. CDR3 coding DNA: TGTGCCAGCTCCCCTCAGCGGGATGGTCGCGAGCAGTACTTC. Protein product: CASSPQRDGREQYF.